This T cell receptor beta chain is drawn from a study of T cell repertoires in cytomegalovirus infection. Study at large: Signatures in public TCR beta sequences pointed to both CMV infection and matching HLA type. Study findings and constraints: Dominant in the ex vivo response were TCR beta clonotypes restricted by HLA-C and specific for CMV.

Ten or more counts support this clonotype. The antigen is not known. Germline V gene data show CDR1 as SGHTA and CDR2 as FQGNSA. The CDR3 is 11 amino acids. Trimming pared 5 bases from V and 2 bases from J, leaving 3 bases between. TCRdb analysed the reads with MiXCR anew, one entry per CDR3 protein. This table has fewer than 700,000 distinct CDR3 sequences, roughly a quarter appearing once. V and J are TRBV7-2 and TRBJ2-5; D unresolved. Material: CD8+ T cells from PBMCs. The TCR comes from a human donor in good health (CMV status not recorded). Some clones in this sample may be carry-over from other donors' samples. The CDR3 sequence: CASSIQETQYF. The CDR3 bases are TGTGCCAGCAGCATTCAAGAGACCCAGTACTTC.